Below are 2 T cell receptor beta chains sequenced from a single sample in a study of cytomegalovirus exposure and HLA in healthy donors. The PCR was carried out with 60 Vbeta primers and 13 Jbeta primers. The table came from immunoSEQ multiplex PCR; TCRdb's copy has only in-frame clones and leaves some out. The sample consists of under 200,000 clones, 84% of them appearing once. Source material: PBMCs. These receptors all come from a man aged 18-30 years in good health and CMV-seronegative.

This chain uses TRBV2 with TRBJ2-1; 7 bases match TRBD1. Germline trimming cut 7 bases from V and 13 bases from J; bases unmatched to any gene: 10. Germline V lookup: CDR1 SNHLY, CDR2 FYNNEI. The CDR3 is made up of 12 amino acids. The CDR3 protein is CASNRIQGRQFF. The CDR3 DNA sequence: TGTGCCAGCAACAGAATACAGGGGCGACAGTTCTTC. The complete variable domain, with remaining parts taken from reference TRBV2 and TRBJ2-1, reads EPEVTQTPSHQVTQMGQEVILRCVPISNHLYFYWYRQILGQKVEFLVSFYNNEISEKSEIFDDQFSVERPDGSNFTLKIRSTKLEDSAMYFCASNRIQGRQFFGPGTRLTVL.

This clone was seen a single time. V usage is TRBV28 and J usage is TRBJ2-5; D gene ambiguous. The DNA end is a closer match to TRBJ2-7, so the J assignment may be wrong. The CDR3 runs 11 residues. Germline lookup yields CDR1 MDHEN and CDR2 SYDVKM. CDR3 coding DNA: TGTGCCAGCAGTGCTTCCTACGAGCAGTACTTC. Its protein is CASSASYEQYF.